This TCR beta chain is drawn from a study of blood T cell repertoires in COVID-19. In the study overall: Acute and convalescent COVID-19 specimens originated in the United States, Italy and Spain. The cDNA or gDNA used as material had been derived from T cells, B-cell-depleted T cells, or PBMCs.

V trimming: 1 base; J trimming: 0 bases; junction bases outside the gene matches: 12. From germline, CDR1 is SGHRS and CDR2 YFSETQ. The CDR3 is 19 amino acids. In the source study's methods: Using reference gene primer amplification, nucleated cell counts were estimated. Only in-frame clones appear in the TCRdb table, and some are missing; sequencing was by immunoSEQ multiplex PCR. The V and J calls and clone size come from that table; D and trimming were worked out from the DNA. Of approximately 320,000 clones listed, approximately 85% were seen once; the top ten hold 7.2%. This sequence was found in a human donor in a cohort sampled during active COVID-19. The V call is TRBV5-1, the J call TRBJ2-2; 7 bases are shared with TRBD1. The source material was peripheral blood. The CDR3 here is CASSLFRGLSTPNTGELFF. The CDR3 DNA is TGCGCCAGCAGCTTGTTTAGGGGGCTTTCGACACCGAACACCGGGGAGCTGTTTTTT.